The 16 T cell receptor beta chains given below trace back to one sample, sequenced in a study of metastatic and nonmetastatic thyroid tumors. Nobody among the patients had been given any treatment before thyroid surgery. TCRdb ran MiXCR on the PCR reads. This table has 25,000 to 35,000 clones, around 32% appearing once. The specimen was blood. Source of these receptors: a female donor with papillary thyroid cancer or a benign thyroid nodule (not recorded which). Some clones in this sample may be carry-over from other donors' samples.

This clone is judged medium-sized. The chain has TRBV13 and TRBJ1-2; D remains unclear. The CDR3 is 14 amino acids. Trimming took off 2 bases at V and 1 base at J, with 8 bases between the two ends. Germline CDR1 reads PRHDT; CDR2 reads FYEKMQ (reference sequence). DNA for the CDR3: TGTGCCAGCAGCTTATCAGCAGTTAACTATGGCTACACCTTC. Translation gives CASSLSAVNYGYTF.

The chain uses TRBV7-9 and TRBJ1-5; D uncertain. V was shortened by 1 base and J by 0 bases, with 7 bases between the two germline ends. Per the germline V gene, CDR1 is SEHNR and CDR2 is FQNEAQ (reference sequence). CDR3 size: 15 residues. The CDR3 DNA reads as TGTGCCAGCAGCTTAGAATCATGTAGCAATCAGCCCCAGCATTTT. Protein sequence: CASSLESCSNQPQHF.

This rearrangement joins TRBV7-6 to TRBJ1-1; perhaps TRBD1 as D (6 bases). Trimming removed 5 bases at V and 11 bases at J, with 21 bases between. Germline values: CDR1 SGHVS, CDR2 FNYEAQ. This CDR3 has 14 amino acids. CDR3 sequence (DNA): TGTGCCAGCAGCCCAGAGGGGGGCCTCTCTTTCGCTTTCTTT. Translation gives CASSPEGGLSFAFF.

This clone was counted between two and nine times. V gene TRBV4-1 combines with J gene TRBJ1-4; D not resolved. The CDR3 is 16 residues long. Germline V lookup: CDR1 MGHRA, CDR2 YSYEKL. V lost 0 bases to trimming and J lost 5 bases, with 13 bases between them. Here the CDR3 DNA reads TGCGCCAGCAGCCAAGATATCTACCGCTTAAATGAAAAACTGTTTTTT. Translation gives CASSQDIYRLNEKLFF.

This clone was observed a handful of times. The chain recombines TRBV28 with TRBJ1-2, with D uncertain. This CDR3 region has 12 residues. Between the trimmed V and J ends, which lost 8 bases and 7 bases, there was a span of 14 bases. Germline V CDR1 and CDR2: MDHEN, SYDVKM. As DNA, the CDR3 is TGTGCCAGCGGGCATCCTCCTTTTGGCTACACCTTC. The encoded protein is CASGHPPFGYTF.

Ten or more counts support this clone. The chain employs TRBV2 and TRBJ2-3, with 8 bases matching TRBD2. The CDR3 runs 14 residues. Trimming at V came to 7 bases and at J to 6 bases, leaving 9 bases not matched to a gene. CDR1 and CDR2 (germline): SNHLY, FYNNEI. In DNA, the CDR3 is TGTGCCAGCATTTGGCGGGAGGTCGTGGATACGCAGTATTTT. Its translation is CASIWREVVDTQYF.

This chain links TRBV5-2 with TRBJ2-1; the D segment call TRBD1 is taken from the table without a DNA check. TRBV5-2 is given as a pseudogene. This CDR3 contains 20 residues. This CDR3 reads CASNHPGQGSGLAGWGEQFF. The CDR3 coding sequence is TGTGCCAGCAATCACCCGGGACAGGGTTCGGGACTAGCTGGTTGGGGTGAGCAGTTCTTC.

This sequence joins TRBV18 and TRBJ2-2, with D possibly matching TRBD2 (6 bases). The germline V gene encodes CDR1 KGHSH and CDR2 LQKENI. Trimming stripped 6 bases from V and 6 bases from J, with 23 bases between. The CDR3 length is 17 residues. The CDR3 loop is CASSPFGTGDLAGELFF. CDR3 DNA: TGTGCCAGCTCCCCTTTTGGGACGGGAGACCTGGCCGGGGAGCTGTTTTTT.

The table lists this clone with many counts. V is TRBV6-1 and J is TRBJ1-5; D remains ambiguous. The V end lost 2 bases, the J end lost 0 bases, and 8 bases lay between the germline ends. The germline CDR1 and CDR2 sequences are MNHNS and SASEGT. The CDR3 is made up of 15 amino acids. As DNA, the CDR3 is TGTGCCAGCAGTGAACCCGGAATTAGCAATCAGCCCCAGCATTTT. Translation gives CASSEPGISNQPQHF.

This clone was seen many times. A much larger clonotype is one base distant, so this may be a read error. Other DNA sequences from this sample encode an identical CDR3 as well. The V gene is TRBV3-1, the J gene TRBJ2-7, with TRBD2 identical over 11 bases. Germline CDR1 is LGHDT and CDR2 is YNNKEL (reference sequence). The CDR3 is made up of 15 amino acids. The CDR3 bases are TGCGCCAGCAGCCAAGCCACTAGCGGGAGCTACGAGCAGTACTTC. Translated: CASSQATSGSYEQYF.

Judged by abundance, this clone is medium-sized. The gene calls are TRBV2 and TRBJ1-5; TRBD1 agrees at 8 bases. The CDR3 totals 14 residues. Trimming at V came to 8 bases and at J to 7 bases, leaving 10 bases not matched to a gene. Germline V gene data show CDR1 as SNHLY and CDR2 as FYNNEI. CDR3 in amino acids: CASGAGGAEQPQHF. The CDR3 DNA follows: TGTGCCAGCGGGGCAGGGGGCGCAGAGCAGCCCCAGCATTTT.

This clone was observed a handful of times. The CDR3 reads CASSQEGGSSLYNEQFF. The DNA of the CDR3 is TGCGCCAGCAGCCAAGAAGGCGGGAGTAGCCTTTACAATGAGCAGTTCTTC. This chain joins TRBV4-1 and TRBJ2-1; 7 bases map to TRBD2. In germline, CDR1 is MGHRA, CDR2 YSYEKL. J gave up 4 bases and V 0 bases, and 9 bases lay outside the gene matches. The CDR3 consists of 17 residues.

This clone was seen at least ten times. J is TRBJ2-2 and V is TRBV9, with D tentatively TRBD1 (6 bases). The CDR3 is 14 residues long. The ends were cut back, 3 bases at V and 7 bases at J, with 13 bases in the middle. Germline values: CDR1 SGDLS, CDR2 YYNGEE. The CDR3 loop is CASSAQGYSGELFF. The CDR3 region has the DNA TGTGCCAGCAGCGCCCAGGGGTATAGCGGGGAGCTGTTTTTT.

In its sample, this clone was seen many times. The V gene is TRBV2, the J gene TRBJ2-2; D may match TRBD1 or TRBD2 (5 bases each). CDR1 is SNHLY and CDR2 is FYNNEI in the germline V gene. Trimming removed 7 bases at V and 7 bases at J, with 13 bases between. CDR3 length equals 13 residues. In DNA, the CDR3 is TGTGCCAGCAAAGGTGGGGGTAGCGGGGAGCTGTTTTTT. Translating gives CASKGGGSGELFF. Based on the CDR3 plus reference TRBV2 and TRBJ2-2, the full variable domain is EPEVTQTPSHQVTQMGQEVILRCVPISNHLYFYWYRQILGQKVEFLVSFYNNEISEKSEIFDDQFSVERPDGSNFTLKIRSTKLEDSAMYFCASKGGGSGELFFGEGSRLTVL.

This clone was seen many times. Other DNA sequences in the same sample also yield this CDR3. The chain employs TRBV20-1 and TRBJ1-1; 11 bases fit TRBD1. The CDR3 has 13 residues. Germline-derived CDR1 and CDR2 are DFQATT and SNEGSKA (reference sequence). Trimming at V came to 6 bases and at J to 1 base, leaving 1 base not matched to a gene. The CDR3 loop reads CSAGTGGNTEAFF. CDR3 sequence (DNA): TGCAGTGCAGGGACAGGGGGGAACACTGAAGCTTTCTTT.

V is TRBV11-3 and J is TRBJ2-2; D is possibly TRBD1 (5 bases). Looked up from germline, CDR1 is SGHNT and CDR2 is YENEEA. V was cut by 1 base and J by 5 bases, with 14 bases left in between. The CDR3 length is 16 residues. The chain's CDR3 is CASSLVPGQGTGELFF. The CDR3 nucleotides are TGTGCCAGCAGCTTAGTCCCTGGTCAGGGAACCGGGGAGCTGTTTTTT. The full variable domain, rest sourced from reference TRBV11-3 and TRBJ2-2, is EAGVVQSPRYKIIEKKQPVAFWCNPISGHNTLYWYLQNLGQGPELLIRYENEEAVDDSQLPKDRFSAERLKGVDSTLKIQPAELGDSAVYLCASSLVPGQGTGELFFGEGSRLTVL.